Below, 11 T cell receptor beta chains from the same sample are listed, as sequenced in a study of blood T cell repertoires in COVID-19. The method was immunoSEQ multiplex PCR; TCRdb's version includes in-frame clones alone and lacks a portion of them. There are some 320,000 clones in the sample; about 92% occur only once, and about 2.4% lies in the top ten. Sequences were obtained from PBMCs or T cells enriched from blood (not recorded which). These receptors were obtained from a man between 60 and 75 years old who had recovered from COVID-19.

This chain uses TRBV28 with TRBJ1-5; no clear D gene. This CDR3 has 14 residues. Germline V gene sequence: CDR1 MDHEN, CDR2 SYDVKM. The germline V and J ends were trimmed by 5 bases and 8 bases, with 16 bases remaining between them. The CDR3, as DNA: TGTGCCAGCAGTCTACGTATCTCGTCTGAGCCCCAGCATTTT. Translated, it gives CASSLRISSEPQHF.

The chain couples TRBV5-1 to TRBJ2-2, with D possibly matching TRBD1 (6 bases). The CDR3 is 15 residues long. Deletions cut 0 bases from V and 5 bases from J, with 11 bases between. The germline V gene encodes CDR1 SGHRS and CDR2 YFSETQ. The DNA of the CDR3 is TGCGCCAGCAGCTTGGTCCCAGGGGTGACCGGGGAGCTGTTTTTT. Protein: CASSLVPGVTGELFF.

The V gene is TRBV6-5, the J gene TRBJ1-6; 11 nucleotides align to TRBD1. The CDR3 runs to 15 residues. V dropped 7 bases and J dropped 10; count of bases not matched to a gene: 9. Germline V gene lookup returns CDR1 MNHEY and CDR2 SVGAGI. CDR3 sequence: CASNGQGAGSSPLHF. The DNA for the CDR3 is TGTGCCAGCAATGGACAGGGGGCTGGTTCGTCACCCCTCCACTTT.

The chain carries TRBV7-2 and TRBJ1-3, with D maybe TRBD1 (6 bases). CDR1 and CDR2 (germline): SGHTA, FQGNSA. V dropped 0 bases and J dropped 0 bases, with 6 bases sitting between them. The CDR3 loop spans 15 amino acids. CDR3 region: CASSLATGSGNTIYF. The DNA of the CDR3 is TGTGCCAGCAGCTTAGCGACAGGCTCTGGAAACACCATATATTTT.

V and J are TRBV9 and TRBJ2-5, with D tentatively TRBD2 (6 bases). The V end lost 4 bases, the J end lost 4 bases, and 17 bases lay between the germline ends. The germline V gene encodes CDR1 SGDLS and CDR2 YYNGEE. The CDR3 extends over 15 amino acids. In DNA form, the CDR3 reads TGTGCCAGCAGCACACCCTCCGGAGGGGCAGAGACCCAGTACTTC. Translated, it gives CASSTPSGGAETQYF.

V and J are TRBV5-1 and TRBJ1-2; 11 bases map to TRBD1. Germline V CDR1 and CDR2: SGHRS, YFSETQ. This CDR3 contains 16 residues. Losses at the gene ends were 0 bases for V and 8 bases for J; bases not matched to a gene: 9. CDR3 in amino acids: CASSLAPGQGGSGYTF. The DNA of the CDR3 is TGCGCCAGCAGCTTGGCCCCGGGACAGGGGGGAAGCGGCTACACCTTC. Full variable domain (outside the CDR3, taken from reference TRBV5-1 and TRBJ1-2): KAGVTQTPRYLIKTRGQQVTLSCSPISGHRSVSWYQQTPGQGLQFLFEYFSETQRNKGNFPGRFSGRQFSNSRSEMNVSTLELGDSALYLCASSLAPGQGGSGYTFGSGTRLTVV.

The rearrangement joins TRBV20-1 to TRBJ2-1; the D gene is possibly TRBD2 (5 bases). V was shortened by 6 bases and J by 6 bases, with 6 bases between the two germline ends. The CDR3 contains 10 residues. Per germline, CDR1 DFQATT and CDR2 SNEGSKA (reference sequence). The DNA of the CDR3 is TGCAGTGCGGGAGTCAATGAGCAGTTCTTC. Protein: CSAGVNEQFF.

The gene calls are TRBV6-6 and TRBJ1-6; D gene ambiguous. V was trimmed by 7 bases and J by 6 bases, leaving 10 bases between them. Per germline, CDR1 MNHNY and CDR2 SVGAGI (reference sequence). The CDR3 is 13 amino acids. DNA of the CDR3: TGTGCCAGCAATGTCCAGTCTAATTCACCCCTCCACTTT. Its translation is CASNVQSNSPLHF.

CDR3 in DNA: TGTGCCTGGTACAGGAATCGGGACAGGGGCTCTGGGGCCAACGTCCTGACTTTC. Residues: CAWYRNRDRGSGANVLTF. The V gene is TRBV30, the J gene TRBJ2-6; TRBD1 agrees at 10 bases. CDR3 length: 18 residues. J lost 0 bases, V lost 5 bases, and 10 bases had no gene match. Germline V gene data show CDR1 as GTSNPN and CDR2 as SVGIG (reference sequence).

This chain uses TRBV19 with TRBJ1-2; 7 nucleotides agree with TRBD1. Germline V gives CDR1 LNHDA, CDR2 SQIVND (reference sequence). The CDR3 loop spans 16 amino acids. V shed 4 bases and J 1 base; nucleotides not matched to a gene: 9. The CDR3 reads CASSTRTGADNYGYTF. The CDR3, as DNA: TGTGCCAGTAGTACGAGAACAGGGGCGGATAACTATGGCTACACCTTC.

The CDR3 DNA is TGTGCCACCAGTGACTCAGGGGGCCCAGATACGCAGTATTTT. This translates into CATSDSGGPDTQYF. J is TRBJ2-3 and V is TRBV24-1, with 8 bases aligning to TRBD1. This CDR3 spans 14 amino acids. The junction had 3 bases not matched to a gene; V was cut back by 4 bases and J by 4 bases. The germline gives CDR1 KGHDR, CDR2 SFDVKD.